A single T cell receptor beta chain is shown here with its context. These data are taken from a study of blood T cell repertoires in COVID-19. At the level of the study: The samples span acute and convalescent COVID-19 from the United States, Italy and Spain. The cDNA or gDNA used as material had been derived from T cells, B-cell-depleted T cells, or PBMCs.

The CDR3 is 14 amino acids. CDR1 and CDR2 from the germline V gene are SNHLY and FYNNEI. The junction had 12 bases not matched to a gene; V was cut back by 2 bases and J by 13 bases. Original analysis: Reference gene primers were amplified, and this amplification served to estimate nucleated cell counts. Generated by immunoSEQ multiplex PCR, the TCRdb table keeps only in-frame clones and is missing some. V and J calls and clone size are those listed in that table; D and trimming were worked out from the DNA. The table lists some 97,000 clones, roughly 80% of them singletons, with around 15% in the top ten.

The TCR comes from a man in his fifties with active or convalescent COVID-19. Sequenced: peripheral blood. The rearrangement joins TRBV2 to TRBJ2-3; 7 nucleotides align to TRBD2. As DNA, the CDR3 is TGTGCCAGCAGTGAATCCCCGGGCCAGCGGGATGAGTATTTT. This translates into CASSESPGQRDEYF.